This T cell receptor (beta chain) originates from a study of blood T cell repertoires in COVID-19. Across the whole study: Samples came from the United States, Italy and Spain, spanning acute and convalescent COVID-19. From T cells, B-cell-depleted T cells, or PBMCs came the material, which was cDNA or gDNA.

This CDR3 is built from 15 residues. Between the trimmed V and J ends, which lost 3 bases and 0 bases, there was a span of 12 bases. Per the germline V gene, CDR1 is KGHSH and CDR2 is LQKENI. Original processing methods: Reference gene primer amplification in the assay estimated nucleated cell counts. Assay: immunoSEQ multiplex PCR; the TCRdb copy retains only in-frame clones and omits some. The V and J calls and clone size come from that table; D and trimming were worked out from the DNA. Of about 300,000 clones in the sample, about 87% were seen once. The rearrangement joins TRBV18 to TRBJ2-7; the D gene is possibly TRBD1 (6 bases). The sequence derives from a man between 65 and 85 years old with acute or convalescent COVID-19. Sequencing was carried out using peripheral blood. CDR3 in amino acids: CASSPGAGYSYEQYF. The CDR3 coding sequence is TGTGCCAGCTCACCGGGGGCAGGCTACTCCTACGAGCAGTACTTC.